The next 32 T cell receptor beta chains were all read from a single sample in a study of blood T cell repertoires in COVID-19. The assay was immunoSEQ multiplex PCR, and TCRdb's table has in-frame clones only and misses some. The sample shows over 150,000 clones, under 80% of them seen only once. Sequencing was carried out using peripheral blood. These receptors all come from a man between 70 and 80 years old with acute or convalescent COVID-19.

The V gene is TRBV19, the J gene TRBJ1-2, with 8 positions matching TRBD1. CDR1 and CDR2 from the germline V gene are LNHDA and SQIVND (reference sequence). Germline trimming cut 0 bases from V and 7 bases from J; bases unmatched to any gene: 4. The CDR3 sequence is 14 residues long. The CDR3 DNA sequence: TGTGCCAGTAGTATAGAGGGGCAGGGGGCTGGCTACACCTTC. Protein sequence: CASSIEGQGAGYTF. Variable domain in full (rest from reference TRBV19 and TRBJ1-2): DGGITQSPKYLFRKEGQNVTLSCEQNLNHDAMYWYRQDPGQGLRLIYYSQIVNDFQKGDIAEGYSVSREKKESFPLTVTSAQKNPTAFYLCASSIEGQGAGYTFGSGTRLTVV.

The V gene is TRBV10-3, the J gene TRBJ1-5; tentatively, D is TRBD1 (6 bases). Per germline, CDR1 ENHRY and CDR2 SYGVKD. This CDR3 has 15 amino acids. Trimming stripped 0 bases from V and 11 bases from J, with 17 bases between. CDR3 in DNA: TGTGCCATCAGTGAGTCCCGGACAGATTTTGAGGCCCAGCATTTT. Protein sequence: CAISESRTDFEAQHF.

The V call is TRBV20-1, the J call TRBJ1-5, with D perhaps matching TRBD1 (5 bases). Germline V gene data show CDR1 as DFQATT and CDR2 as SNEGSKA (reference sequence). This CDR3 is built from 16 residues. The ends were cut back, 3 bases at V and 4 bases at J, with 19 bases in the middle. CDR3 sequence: CSASGRQGGLNQPQHF. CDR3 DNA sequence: TGCAGTGCTAGTGGAAGGCAGGGCGGTTTGAATCAGCCCCAGCATTTT.

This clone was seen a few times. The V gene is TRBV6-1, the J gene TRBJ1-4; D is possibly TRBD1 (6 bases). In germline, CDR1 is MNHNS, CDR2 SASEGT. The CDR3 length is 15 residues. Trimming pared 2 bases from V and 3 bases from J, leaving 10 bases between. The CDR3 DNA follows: TGTGCCAGCAGTGAATTCGACAGGTCTAATGAAAAACTGTTTTTT. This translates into CASSEFDRSNEKLFF.

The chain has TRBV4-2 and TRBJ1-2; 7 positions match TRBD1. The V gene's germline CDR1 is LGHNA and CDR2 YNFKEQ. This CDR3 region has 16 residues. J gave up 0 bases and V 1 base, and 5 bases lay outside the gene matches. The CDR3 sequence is CASSQGLGTANYGYTF. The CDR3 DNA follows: TGTGCCAGCAGCCAAGGCCTAGGGACAGCTAACTATGGCTACACCTTC.

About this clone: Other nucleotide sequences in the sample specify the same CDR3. CDR3 nucleotides: TGTGCCAGCAGCGTAGCTTACAGGGGGGGCGAGCAGTACTTC. The encoded protein is CASSVAYRGGEQYF. The chain joins TRBV9 to TRBJ2-7, with a possible D match to TRBD1 (8 bases). Trimming cost V 0 bases and J 6 bases, with 13 bases left between them. Per germline, CDR1 SGDLS and CDR2 YYNGEE. CDR3 length equals 14 residues.

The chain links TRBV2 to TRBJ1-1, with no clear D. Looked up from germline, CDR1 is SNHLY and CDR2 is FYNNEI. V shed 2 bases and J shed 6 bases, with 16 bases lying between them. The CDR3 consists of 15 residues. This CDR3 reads CASSELSGRLAEAFF. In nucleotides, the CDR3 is TGTGCCAGCAGTGAATTAAGCGGCAGGTTGGCTGAAGCTTTCTTT. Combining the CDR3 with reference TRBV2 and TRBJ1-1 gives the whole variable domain EPEVTQTPSHQVTQMGQEVILRCVPISNHLYFYWYRQILGQKVEFLVSFYNNEISEKSEIFDDQFSVERPDGSNFTLKIRSTKLEDSAMYFCASSELSGRLAEAFFGQGTRLTVV.

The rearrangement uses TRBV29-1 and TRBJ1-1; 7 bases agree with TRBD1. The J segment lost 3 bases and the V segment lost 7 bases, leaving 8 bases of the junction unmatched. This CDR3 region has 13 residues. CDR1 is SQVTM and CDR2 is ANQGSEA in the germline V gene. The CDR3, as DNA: TGCAGCGCGCGACAGGGCGGGGACACTGAAGCTTTCTTT. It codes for CSARQGGDTEAFF. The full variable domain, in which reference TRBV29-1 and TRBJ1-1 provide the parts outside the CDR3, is SAVISQKPSRDICQRGTSLTIQCQVDSQVTMMFWYRQQPGQSLTLIATANQGSEATYESGFVIDKFPISRPNLTFSTLTVSNMSPEDSSIYLCSARQGGDTEAFFGQGTRLTVV.

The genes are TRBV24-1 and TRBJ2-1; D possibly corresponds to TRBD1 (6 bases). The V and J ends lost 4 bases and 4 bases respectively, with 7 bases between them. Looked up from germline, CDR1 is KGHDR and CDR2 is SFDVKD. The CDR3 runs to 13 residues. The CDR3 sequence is CATSDRGYNEQFF. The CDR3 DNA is TGTGCCACCAGTGACAGGGGTTACAATGAGCAGTTCTTC.

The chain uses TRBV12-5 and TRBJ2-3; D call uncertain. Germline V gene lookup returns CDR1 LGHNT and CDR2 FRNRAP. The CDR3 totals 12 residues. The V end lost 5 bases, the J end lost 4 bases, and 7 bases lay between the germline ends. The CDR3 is CASGPYSDTQYF. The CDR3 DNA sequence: TGTGCTAGTGGTCCCTACTCAGATACGCAGTATTTT.

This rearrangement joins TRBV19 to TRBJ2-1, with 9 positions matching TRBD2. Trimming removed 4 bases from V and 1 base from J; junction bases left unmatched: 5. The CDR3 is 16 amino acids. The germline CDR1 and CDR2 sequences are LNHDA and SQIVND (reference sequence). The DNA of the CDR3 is TGTGCCAGTAGTACATCTACTAGCGGGTCCTACAATGAGCAGTTCTTC. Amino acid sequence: CASSTSTSGSYNEQFF.

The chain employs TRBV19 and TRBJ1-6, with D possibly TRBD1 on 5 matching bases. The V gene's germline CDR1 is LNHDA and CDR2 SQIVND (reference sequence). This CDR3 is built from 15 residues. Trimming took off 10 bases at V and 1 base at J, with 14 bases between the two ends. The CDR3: CATSDGGSYNSPLHF. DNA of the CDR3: TGTGCCACCTCAGACGGGGGTTCCTATAATTCACCCCTCCACTTT.

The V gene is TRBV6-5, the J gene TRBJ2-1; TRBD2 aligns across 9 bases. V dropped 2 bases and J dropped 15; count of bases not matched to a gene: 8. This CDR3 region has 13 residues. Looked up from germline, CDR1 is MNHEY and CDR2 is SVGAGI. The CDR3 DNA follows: TGTGCCAGCAGTTACAGGGAGCGGGAGGCGACGTTCTTC. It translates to CASSYREREATFF.

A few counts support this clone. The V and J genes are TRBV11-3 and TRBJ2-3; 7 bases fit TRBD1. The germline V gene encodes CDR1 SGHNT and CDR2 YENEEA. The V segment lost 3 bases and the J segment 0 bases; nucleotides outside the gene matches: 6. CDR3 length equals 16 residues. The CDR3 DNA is TGTGCCAGCAGCTTGGGAAGACAGGGAAGCACAGATACGCAGTATTTT. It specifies CASSLGRQGSTDTQYF.

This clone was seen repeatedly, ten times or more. The DNA of the CDR3 is TGTGCCAGCAGTGATCGTTGGGGGAGGGCCTCCTACAATGAGCAGTTCTTC. Amino acid sequence: CASSDRWGRASYNEQFF. The chain couples TRBV25-1 to TRBJ2-1, with 7 bases matching TRBD2. Germline V CDR1 and CDR2: MGHDK, SYGVNS. The CDR3 has 17 residues. Germline trimming cut 3 bases from V and 0 bases from J; bases unmatched to any gene: 8.

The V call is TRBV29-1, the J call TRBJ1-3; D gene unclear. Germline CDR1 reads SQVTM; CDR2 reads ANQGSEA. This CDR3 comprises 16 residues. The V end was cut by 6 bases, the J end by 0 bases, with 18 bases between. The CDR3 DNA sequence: TGCAGCGTCTTATCGGAGGCAGGCACCTCTGGAAACACCATATATTTT. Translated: CSVLSEAGTSGNTIYF.

The CDR3 sequence is CASSEGAGGTIRSLLGFF. The DNA for the CDR3 is TGTGCCAGCAGTGAGGGGGCAGGGGGCACCATACGCTCTCTCCTGGGGTTCTTC. The rearrangement links TRBV6-1 to TRBJ2-1; TRBD1 matches at 8 bases. J lost 15 bases, V lost 3 bases, and 25 bases had no gene match. This CDR3 has 18 residues. CDR1 is MNHNS, CDR2 SASEGT, per germline.

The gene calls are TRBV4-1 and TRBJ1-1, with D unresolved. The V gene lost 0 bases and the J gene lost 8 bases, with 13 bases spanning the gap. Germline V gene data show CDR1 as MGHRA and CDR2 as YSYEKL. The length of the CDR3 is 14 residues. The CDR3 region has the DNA TGCGCCAGCAGCCAAGATTCGGCCAGGCGAGAAGCTTTCTTT. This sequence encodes CASSQDSARREAFF.

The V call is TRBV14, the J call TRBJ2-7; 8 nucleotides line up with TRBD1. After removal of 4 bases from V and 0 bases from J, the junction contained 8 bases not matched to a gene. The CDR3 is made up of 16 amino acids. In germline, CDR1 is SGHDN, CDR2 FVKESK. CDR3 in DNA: TGTGCCAGCAGCCGGAAATTCGGGACAGGCTCCTACGAGCAGTACTTC. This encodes CASSRKFGTGSYEQYF.

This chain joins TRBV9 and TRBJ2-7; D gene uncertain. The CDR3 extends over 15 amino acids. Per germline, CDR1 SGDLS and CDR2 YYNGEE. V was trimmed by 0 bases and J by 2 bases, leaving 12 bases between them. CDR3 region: CASSVAPQKTYEQYF. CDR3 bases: TGTGCCAGCAGCGTAGCTCCACAGAAAACCTACGAGCAGTACTTC.

This CDR3 is CASSSWTGNSGNTIYF. The CDR3 region has the DNA TGTGCCAGCAGTTCGTGGACAGGGAACTCTGGAAACACCATATATTTT. The genes are TRBV28 and TRBJ1-3; TRBD1 agrees at 8 bases. Germline loops: CDR1 MDHEN, CDR2 SYDVKM. The CDR3 is made up of 16 amino acids. The V gene end was trimmed by 4 bases and the J gene end by 0 bases; junction bases not matched to a gene: 5.

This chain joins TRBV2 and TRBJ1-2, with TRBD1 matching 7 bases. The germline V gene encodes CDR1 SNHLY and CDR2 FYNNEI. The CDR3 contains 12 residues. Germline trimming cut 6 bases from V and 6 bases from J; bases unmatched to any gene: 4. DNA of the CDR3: TGTGCCAGCAGGCAGGGGGTCGATGGCTACACCTTC. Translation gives CASRQGVDGYTF.

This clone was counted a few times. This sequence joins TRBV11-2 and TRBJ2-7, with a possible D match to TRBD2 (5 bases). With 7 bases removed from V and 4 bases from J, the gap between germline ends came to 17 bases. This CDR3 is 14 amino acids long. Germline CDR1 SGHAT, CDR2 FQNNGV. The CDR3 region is CASTLSEGVYEQYF. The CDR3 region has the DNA TGTGCCAGCACCCTCAGCGAGGGTGTATACGAGCAGTACTTC.

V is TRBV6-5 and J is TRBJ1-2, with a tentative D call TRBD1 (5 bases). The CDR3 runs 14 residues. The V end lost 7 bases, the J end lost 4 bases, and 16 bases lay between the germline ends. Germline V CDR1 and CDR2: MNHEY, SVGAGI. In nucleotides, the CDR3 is TGTGCCAGCACCCTAACCAGGGAATCCTATGGCTACACCTTC. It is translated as CASTLTRESYGYTF.

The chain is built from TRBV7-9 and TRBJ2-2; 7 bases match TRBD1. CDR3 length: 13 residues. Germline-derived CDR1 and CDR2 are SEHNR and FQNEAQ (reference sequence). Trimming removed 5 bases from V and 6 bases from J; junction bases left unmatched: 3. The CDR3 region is CASSPTGPGELFF. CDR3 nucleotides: TGTGCCAGCAGCCCGACAGGGCCCGGGGAGCTGTTTTTT. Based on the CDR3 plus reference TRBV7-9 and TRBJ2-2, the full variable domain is DTGVSQNPRHKITKRGQNVTFRCDPISEHNRLYWYRQTLGQGPEFLTYFQNEAQLEKSRLLSDRFSAERPKGSFSTLEIQRTEQGDSAMYLCASSPTGPGELFFGEGSRLTVL.

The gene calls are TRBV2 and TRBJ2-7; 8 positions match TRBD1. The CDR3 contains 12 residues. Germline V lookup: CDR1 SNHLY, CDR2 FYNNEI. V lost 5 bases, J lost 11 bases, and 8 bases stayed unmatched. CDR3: CASSSQGAKKYF. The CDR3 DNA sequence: TGTGCCAGCAGTTCTCAGGGGGCTAAAAAGTACTTC.

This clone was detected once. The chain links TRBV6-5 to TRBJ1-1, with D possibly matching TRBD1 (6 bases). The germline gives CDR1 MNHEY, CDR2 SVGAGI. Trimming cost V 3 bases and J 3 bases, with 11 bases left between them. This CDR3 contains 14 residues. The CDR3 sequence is CASSYSGAHTEAFF. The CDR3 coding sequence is TGTGCCAGCAGTTATTCAGGGGCGCACACTGAAGCTTTCTTT.

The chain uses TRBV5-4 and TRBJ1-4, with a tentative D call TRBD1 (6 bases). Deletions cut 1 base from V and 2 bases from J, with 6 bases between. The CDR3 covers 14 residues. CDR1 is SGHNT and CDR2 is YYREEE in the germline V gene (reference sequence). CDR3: CASSLTGTNEKLFF. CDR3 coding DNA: TGTGCCAGCAGCTTGACAGGGACTAATGAAAAACTGTTTTTT. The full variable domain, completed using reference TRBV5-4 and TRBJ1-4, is ETGVTQSPTHLIKTRGQQVTLRCSSQSGHNTVSWYQQALGQGPQFIFQYYREEENGRGNFPPRFSGLQFPNYSSELNVNALELDDSALYLCASSLTGTNEKLFFGSGTQLSVL.

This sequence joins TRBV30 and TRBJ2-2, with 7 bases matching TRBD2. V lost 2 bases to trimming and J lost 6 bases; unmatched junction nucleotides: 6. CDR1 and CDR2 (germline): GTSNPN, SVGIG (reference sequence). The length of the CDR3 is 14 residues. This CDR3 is CAWSRGGTAGELFF. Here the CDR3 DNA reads TGTGCCTGGAGTAGGGGAGGGACTGCCGGGGAGCTGTTTTTT.

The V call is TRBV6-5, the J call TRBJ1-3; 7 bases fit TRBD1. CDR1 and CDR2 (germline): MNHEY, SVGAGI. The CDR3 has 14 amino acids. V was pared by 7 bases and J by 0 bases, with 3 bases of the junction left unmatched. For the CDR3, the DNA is TGTGCCAGCATGACAGGGTTCTCTGGAAACACCATATATTTT. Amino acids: CASMTGFSGNTIYF.

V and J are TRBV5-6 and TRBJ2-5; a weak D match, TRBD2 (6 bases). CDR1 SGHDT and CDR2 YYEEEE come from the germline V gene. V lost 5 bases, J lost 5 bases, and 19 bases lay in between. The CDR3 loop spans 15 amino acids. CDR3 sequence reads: CASRIAAEGEETQYF. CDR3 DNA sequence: TGTGCCAGCAGAATAGCGGCAGAAGGGGAGGAGACCCAGTACTTC. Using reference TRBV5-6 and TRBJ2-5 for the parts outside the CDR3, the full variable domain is DAGVTQSPTHLIKTRGQQVTLRCSPKSGHDTVSWYQQALGQGPQFIFQYYEEEERQRGNFPDRFSGHQFPNYSSELNVNALLLGDSALYLCASRIAAEGEETQYFGPGTRLLVL.

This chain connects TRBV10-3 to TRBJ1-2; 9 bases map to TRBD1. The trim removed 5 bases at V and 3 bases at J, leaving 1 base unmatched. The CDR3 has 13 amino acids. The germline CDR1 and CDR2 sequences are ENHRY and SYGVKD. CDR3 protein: CAISRQGDYGYTF. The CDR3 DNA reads TGTGCCATCAGTCGACAGGGGGACTATGGCTACACCTTC.